Described below is a single T cell receptor beta chain sequence and its context. The antigen remains undetermined. CDR1 and CDR2 from the germline V gene are SGDLS and YYNGEE. The CDR3 is made up of 16 amino acids. V lost 4 bases to trimming and J lost 0 bases, with 14 bases between them. The sample is drawn from a study of cytotoxic CD8 clonotypes in ibrutinib-treated CLL. The overall study: Partial response occurred in approximately 24 patients and complete response in 2; at median around 70 months, roughly 15 remained remitted and approximately 12 progressed.

The sequencing depth, 1 in 200,000 to 1 in 1 million T cells, was the target. Measured with immunoSEQ multiplex PCR; TCRdb has only the in-frame clones, and not every one. The data show approximately 210,000 clones, around 72% seen once. Study-wide findings and caveats: Clonality was higher at ibrutinib response and returned toward baseline at progression.

This clonotype was sampled from a human donor with chronic lymphocytic leukemia. V usage is TRBV9 and J usage is TRBJ1-3; D gene uncertain. Sequencing used PBMCs, obtained after 24 months of ibrutinib treatment. The CDR3 nucleotides read TGTGCCAGCAGCCCACAAAACCCCCTCTCTGGAAACACCATATATTTT. Translation: CASSPQNPLSGNTIYF.